This passage covers 17 T cell receptor beta chains from one sample sequenced in a study of OX40 agonist ivuxolimab in advanced cancers. Libraries were constructed by the immunoSEQ multiplex PCR assay. The table was pulled from immuneACCESS by TCRdb, which kept in-frame rearrangements only. Such tables lose some clones; where checked, under half of the loss comes from unresolved V genes, and the rest has no known cause. For this sample the table gives some 23,000 clones, of which just over 90% were detected only once. The ten top clones hold 45% to 50% of the sample. The source material was CD4+ or CD8+ T cells sorted from blood, sampled in a trial of the OX40 agonist ivuxolimab. The receptor set was obtained from an adult with an advanced solid tumor such as melanoma, head and neck, liver or kidney cancer.

This chain joins TRBV10-2 and TRBJ1-1; 8 positions agree with TRBD1. CDR1 and CDR2 (germline): WSHSY, SAAADI. The trim removed 7 bases at V and 0 bases at J, leaving 4 bases unmatched. The CDR3 is 14 residues long. The CDR3 loop is CASITGGLNTEAFF. In nucleotides, the CDR3 is TGCGCCAGCATCACAGGGGGTTTGAACACTGAAGCTTTCTTT.

The rearrangement links TRBV5-8 to TRBJ2-3; 11 bases are shared with TRBD2. Germline loops: CDR1 SGHTS, CDR2 YDEGEE. The V gene end was trimmed by 4 bases and the J gene end by 2 bases; junction bases not matched to a gene: 9. CDR3 size: 17 residues. The CDR3 spells CASSQMTSGIPTDTQYF. DNA of the CDR3: TGTGCCAGCAGCCAGATGACTAGCGGGATACCCACAGATACGCAGTATTTT.

The chain combines TRBV19 with TRBJ2-6; D uncertain. This CDR3 has 15 residues. Per the germline V gene, CDR1 is LNHDA and CDR2 is SQIVND (reference sequence). Trimming took 6 bases from V and 2 from J, leaving 11 bases between them. CDR3 nucleotides: TGTGCCAGTAGATACCCTGTCACTGGGGCCAACGTCCTGACTTTC. This encodes CASRYPVTGANVLTF.

The chain has TRBV2 and TRBJ2-1, with 7 bases identical to TRBD2. The germline CDR1 and CDR2 sequences are SNHLY and FYNNEI. CDR3 size: 21 residues. J lost 0 bases, V lost 8 bases, and 25 bases had no gene match. The CDR3 reads CASWSTHPSLAGRISYNEQFF. CDR3 bases: TGTGCCAGCTGGTCGACCCACCCCTCTTTAGCGGGCAGAATCTCCTACAATGAGCAGTTCTTC. Using reference TRBV2 and TRBJ2-1 for the parts outside the CDR3, the full variable domain is EPEVTQTPSHQVTQMGQEVILRCVPISNHLYFYWYRQILGQKVEFLVSFYNNEISEKSEIFDDQFSVERPDGSNFTLKIRSTKLEDSAMYFCASWSTHPSLAGRISYNEQFFGPGTRLTVL.

This chain joins TRBV6-4 and TRBJ2-1; 10 nucleotides agree with TRBD2. The V gene's germline CDR1 is MRHNA and CDR2 SNTAGT. CDR3 size: 16 residues. The ends lost 4 bases at V and 4 bases at J; junction bases unmatched: 7. CDR3 region: CASSASSGREYNEQFF. In DNA form, the CDR3 reads TGTGCCAGCAGTGCTTCAAGCGGGAGGGAGTACAATGAGCAGTTCTTC.

The chain couples TRBV6-4 to TRBJ2-6; D may be TRBD1 (5 bases). With 3 bases removed from V and 2 bases from J, the gap between germline ends came to 5 bases. In germline, CDR1 is MRHNA, CDR2 SNTAGT. CDR3 size: 14 residues. The CDR3 sequence is CASSEGAGANVLTF. In nucleotides, the CDR3 is TGTGCCAGCAGTGAAGGGGCTGGGGCCAACGTCCTGACTTTC.

This rearrangement joins TRBV6-1 to TRBJ1-1; D might be TRBD1 (5 bases). Per germline, CDR1 MNHNS and CDR2 SASEGT. Trimming removed 6 bases from V and 2 bases from J, with 13 bases in between. The CDR3 spans 14 residues. The CDR3 coding sequence is TGTGCCAGCAGGGAAATTGGGGCTAACACTGAAGCTTTCTTT. Its protein product is CASREIGANTEAFF.

The chain uses TRBV2 and TRBJ2-1; D is unresolved. Between the trimmed V and J ends, which lost 3 bases and 0 bases, there was a span of 12 bases. The CDR3 covers 16 residues. CDR1 and CDR2 from the germline V gene are SNHLY and FYNNEI. CDR3 loop: CASSEVGPSSYNEQFF. The CDR3 DNA reads as TGTGCCAGCAGTGAGGTGGGTCCGAGCTCCTACAATGAGCAGTTCTTC.

The rearrangement joins TRBV28 to TRBJ2-1; 8 bases map to TRBD2. The CDR3 extends over 16 amino acids. Per the germline V gene, CDR1 is MDHEN and CDR2 is SYDVKM. V was pared by 6 bases and J by 2 bases, with 9 bases of the junction left unmatched. The CDR3 sequence is CASREGRGAAYNEQFF. The CDR3 nucleotides read TGTGCCAGCAGGGAGGGGCGGGGGGCCGCCTACAATGAGCAGTTCTTC.

V is TRBV19 and J is TRBJ2-7, with D possibly TRBD2 on 6 matching bases. This CDR3 is 14 amino acids long. V was shortened by 1 base and J by 3 bases, with 10 bases between the two germline ends. Germline lookup yields CDR1 LNHDA and CDR2 SQIVND (reference sequence). CDR3 sequence reads: CASSIGPSVYEQYF. CDR3 bases: TGTGCCAGTAGTATAGGTCCTAGCGTCTACGAGCAGTACTTC.

CDR3 nucleotides: TGTGCCAGCAGCTTGGGGGGCAGAGGGAATTCACCCCTCCACTTT. Encoded protein: CASSLGGRGNSPLHF. The rearrangement links TRBV5-4 to TRBJ1-6, with D perhaps TRBD1 (5 bases). This CDR3 region has 15 residues. CDR1 and CDR2 from the germline V gene are SGHNT and YYREEE (reference sequence). The ends were cut back, 0 bases at V and 7 bases at J, with 11 bases in the middle.

A word on this clone: The junction departs from germline at one end; a sequencing error may be responsible. The V and J genes are TRBV7-7 and TRBJ2-2; maybe TRBD2 (6 bases). CDR1 SSHAT and CDR2 FNYEAQ come from the germline V gene (reference sequence). The CDR3 runs 15 residues. The chain's CDR3 is CASSADSGGTGELFF. DNA of the CDR3: TGTGCTAGCAGCGCGGATAGCGGAGGCACCGGGGAGCTGTTTTTT.

The J gene is TRBJ1-1, the V gene TRBV10-3, with D hard to call. The CDR3 spans 13 residues. The germline gives CDR1 ENHRY, CDR2 SYGVKD. Deletions cut 5 bases from V and 4 bases from J, with 11 bases between. The CDR3 region is CAISLMRGTEAFF. CDR3 nucleotide sequence: TGTGCCATCAGTCTCATGCGGGGCACTGAAGCTTTCTTT.

V gene TRBV7-2 combines with J gene TRBJ2-3; 10 nucleotides align to TRBD1. This CDR3 has 18 amino acids. Germline-derived CDR1 and CDR2 are SGHTA and FQGNSA. The trim removed 0 bases at V and 0 bases at J, leaving 6 bases unmatched. CDR3 nucleotides: TGTGCCAGCAGCTTAGCTGGAGACAGGGGGCCTAGCACAGATACGCAGTATTTT. Translation gives CASSLAGDRGPSTDTQYF. Complete variable domain (other parts from reference TRBV7-2 and TRBJ2-3): GAGVSQSPSNKVTEKGKDVELRCDPISGHTALYWYRQSLGQGLEFLIYFQGNSAPDKSGLPSDRFSAERTGGSVSTLTIQRTQQEDSAVYLCASSLAGDRGPSTDTQYFGPGTRLTVL.

J is TRBJ1-1 and V is TRBV5-6, with no clear D. The CDR3 consists of 11 residues. The ends were cut back, 2 bases at V and 7 bases at J, with 6 bases in the middle. Germline lookup yields CDR1 SGHDT and CDR2 YYEEEE. The CDR3 DNA sequence: TGTGCCAGCAGCTTCGGGTATGAAGCTTTCTTT. Its protein is CASSFGYEAFF.

The chain is built from TRBV27 and TRBJ1-5; no clear D. V lost 5 bases and J 1 base, leaving 12 bases between the germline ends. The CDR3 sequence is 15 residues long. The germline CDR1 and CDR2 sequences are MNHEY and SMNVEV (reference sequence). For the CDR3, the DNA is TGTGCCAGCAGTCCCCAACCGGACAGCAATCAGCCCCAGCATTTT. It codes for CASSPQPDSNQPQHF.

The chain recombines TRBV9 with TRBJ1-3; 7 bases line up with TRBD1. Germline loops: CDR1 SGDLS, CDR2 YYNGEE. There are 16 residues in the CDR3. The ends lost 3 bases at V and 0 bases at J; junction bases unmatched: 6. The DNA of the CDR3 is TGTGCCAGCAGCGAATACAGGGGTTTCTCTGGAAACACCATATATTTT. Its translation: CASSEYRGFSGNTIYF.